These T cell receptor beta chains were read from a single sample in a study of identical twins. TCRdb processed the 5' RACE reads anew with MiXCR; each CDR3 protein has one entry. The repertoire holds 200,000 to 250,000 distinct CDR3 sequences, around an eighth seen once, with 8.8% in the top ten. What was sequenced was memory (CD45RO+) T cells sorted from blood. Receptors were obtained from a woman between 18 and 29 years old in good health. The conserved cysteine and the conserved F or W are not part of the CDR3 here. A D gene is named only where the DNA matches it firmly.

CDR3 protein | D gene | J gene | V gene
SARDVGSTTYEQY | . | TRBJ2-7 | TRBV20-1
ASSLVGEVYGYT | . | TRBJ1-2 | TRBV5-1
ASSLKGGQETQY | . | TRBJ2-5 | TRBV5-1
SAGGGTGVNIQY | TRBD1 | TRBJ2-4 | TRBV20-1
ASSYPQGPPVTSSYEQY | . | TRBJ2-7 | TRBV6-5
AIRADRENYEQY | TRBD1 | TRBJ2-7 | TRBV10-3
ASRPYLAEAGYGYT | . | TRBJ1-2 | TRBV27
ASSYRGGGEETQY | TRBD2 | TRBJ2-5 | TRBV7-7
ASSLPGQHNYGYT | TRBD1 | TRBJ1-2 | TRBV5-1
ASSLPDWEQY | . | TRBJ2-7 | TRBV7-9
ASSTISQGHGYT | . | TRBJ1-2 | TRBV7-2
ASSSRGAQF | . | TRBJ2-1 | TRBV5-6
AIGEGQSPPYEQY | . | TRBJ2-7 | TRBV10-3
ASSPTSQGPVRTEAF | . | TRBJ1-1 | TRBV7-9
ASNAGTLLYNEQF | . | TRBJ2-1 | TRBV5-1
ASSSPRPNTEAF | . | TRBJ1-1 | TRBV5-1
ASSLVTGESYEQY | TRBD1 | TRBJ2-7 | TRBV5-1
SAITAARSYNEQF | . | TRBJ2-1 | TRBV20-1
ASKASGYNEQF | TRBD2 | TRBJ2-1 | TRBV2
SVEDERAQY | . | TRBJ2-5 | TRBV29-1
SAPTGTGNTIY | TRBD1 | TRBJ1-3 | TRBV20-1
ASSGGTRRSEQY | TRBD2 | TRBJ2-7 | TRBV5-1
ASSVQREVTDTQY | TRBD2 | TRBJ2-3 | TRBV2
ASSQDLSAGVPQY | . | TRBJ2-5 | TRBV3-1